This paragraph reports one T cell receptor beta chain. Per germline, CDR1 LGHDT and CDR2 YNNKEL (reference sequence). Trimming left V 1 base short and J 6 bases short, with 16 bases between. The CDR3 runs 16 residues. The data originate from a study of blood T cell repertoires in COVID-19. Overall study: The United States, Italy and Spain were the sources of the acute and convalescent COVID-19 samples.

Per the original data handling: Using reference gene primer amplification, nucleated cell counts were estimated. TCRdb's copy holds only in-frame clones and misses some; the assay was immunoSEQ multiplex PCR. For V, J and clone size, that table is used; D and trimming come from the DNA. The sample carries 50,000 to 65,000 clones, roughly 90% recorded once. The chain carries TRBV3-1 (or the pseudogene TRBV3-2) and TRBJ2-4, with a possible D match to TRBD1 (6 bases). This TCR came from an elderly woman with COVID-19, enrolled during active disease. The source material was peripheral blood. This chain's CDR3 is CASSQGWGLDVNIQYF. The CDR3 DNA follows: TGTGCCAGCAGCCAAGGATGGGGGCTGGATGTAAACATTCAGTACTTC.